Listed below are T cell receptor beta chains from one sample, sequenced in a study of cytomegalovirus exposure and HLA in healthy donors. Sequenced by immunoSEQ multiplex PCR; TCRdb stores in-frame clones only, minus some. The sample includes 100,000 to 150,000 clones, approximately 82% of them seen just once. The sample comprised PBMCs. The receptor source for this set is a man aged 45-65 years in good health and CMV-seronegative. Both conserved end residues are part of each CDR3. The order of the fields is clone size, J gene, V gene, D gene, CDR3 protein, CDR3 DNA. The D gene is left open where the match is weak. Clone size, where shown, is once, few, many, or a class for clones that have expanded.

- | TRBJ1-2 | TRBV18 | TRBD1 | CASSQGGNYGYTF | TGTGCCAGCTCTCAGGGGGGCAACTATGGCTACACCTTC
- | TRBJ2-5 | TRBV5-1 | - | CASSLGTGFLETQYF | TGCGCCAGCAGCTTGGGAACAGGGTTCCTGGAGACCCAGTACTTC
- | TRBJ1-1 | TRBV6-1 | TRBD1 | CASSEFLLTGEGTEAFF | TGTGCCAGCAGTGAGTTTCTTTTGACAGGGGAAGGAACTGAAGCTTTCTTT
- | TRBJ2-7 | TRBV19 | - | CASSAGSYEQYF | TGTGCCAGTAGTGCAGGTTCCTACGAGCAGTACTTC
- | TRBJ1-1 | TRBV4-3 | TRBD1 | CASSHGGQLLNTEAFF | TGCGCCAGCAGCCACGGGGGACAGCTTCTGAACACTGAAGCTTTCTTT
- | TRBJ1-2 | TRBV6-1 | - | CASSSRTENYGYTF | TGTGCCAGCAGCTCCAGGACAGAGAACTATGGCTACACCTTC
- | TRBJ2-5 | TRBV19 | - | CASSIFVQETQYF | TGTGCCAGTAGTATATTCGTGCAAGAGACCCAGTACTTC
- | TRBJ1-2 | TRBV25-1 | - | CASRTGYGYTF | TGTGCCAGCAGGACGGGCTATGGCTACACCTTC
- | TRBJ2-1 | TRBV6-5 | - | CASSSLSREQFF | TGTGCCAGCAGTTCTCTCAGCAGGGAGCAGTTCTTC
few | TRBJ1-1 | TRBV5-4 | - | CASNGGGDSLSEAFF | TGTGCCAGCAATGGTGGAGGGGATTCCCTCTCTGAAGCTTTCTTT
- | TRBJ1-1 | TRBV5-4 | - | CASSLRGTEAFF | TGTGCCAGCAGCCTAAGGGGCACTGAAGCTTTCTTT
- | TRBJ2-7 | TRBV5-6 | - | CASSGGRVYEQYF | TGTGCCAGCAGCGGCGGCAGGGTCTACGAGCAGTACTTC
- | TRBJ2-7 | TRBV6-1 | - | CASSEGLAGVTYEQYF | TGTGCCAGCAGTGAAGGGTTGGCAGGGGTTACCTACGAGCAGTACTTC
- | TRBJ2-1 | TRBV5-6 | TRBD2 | CASSSPSGGGDEQFF | TGTGCCAGCAGCTCGCCTAGCGGGGGTGGAGATGAGCAGTTCTTC
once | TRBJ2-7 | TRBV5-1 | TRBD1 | CASSSGTGGYEQYF | TGCGCCAGCAGCTCCGGGACAGGGGGCTACGAGCAGTACTTC
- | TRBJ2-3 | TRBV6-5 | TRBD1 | CASSFRTGAFF | TGTGCCAGCAGTTTTAGGACAGGGGCCTTTTTT
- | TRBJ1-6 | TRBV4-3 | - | CASSRLRDTIIQPLHF | TGCGCCAGCAGCCGCCTCCGGGACACGATAATTCAACCCCTCCACTTT
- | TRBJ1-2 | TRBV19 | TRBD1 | CASTTRQGNYGYTF | TGTGCCAGCACCACCCGACAGGGAAACTATGGCTACACCTTC
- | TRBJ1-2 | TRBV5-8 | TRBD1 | CASSLWTGSFGYTF | TGTGCCAGCAGCCTCTGGACAGGGAGTTTTGGCTACACCTTC
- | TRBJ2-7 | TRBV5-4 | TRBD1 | CASSPGTGSSYEQYF | TGTGCCAGCAGCCCAGGGACAGGGAGCTCCTACGAGCAGTACTTC
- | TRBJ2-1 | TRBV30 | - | CAWRRGITFF | TGTGCCTGGAGGAGGGGGATCACGTTCTTC
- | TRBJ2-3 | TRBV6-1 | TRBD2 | CASSEVAGGESSRDTQYF | TGTGCCAGCAGTGAAGTAGCGGGGGGCGAATCAAGCAGAGATACGCAGTATTTT
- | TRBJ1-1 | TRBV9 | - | CASSVVSGGQGTEAFF | TGTGCCAGCAGCGTAGTTAGCGGGGGCCAGGGCACTGAAGCTTTCTTT
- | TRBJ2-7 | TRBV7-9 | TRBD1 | CASSPIPGTGSYEQYF | TGTGCCAGCAGCCCCATCCCCGGGACAGGGTCCTACGAGCAGTACTTC
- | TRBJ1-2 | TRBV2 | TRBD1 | CASSESPGGVYGYTF | TGTGCCAGCAGTGAATCCCCAGGGGGCGTCTATGGCTACACCTTC
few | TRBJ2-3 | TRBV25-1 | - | CASSDYQGPSTDTQYF | TGTGCCAGCAGTGATTACCAGGGGCCAAGCACAGATACGCAGTATTTT
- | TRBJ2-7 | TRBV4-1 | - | CASSQTASYEQYF | TGCGCCAGCAGTCAGACAGCGTCCTACGAGCAGTACTTC
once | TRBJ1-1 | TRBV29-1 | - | CSVGHPNTEAFF | TGCAGCGTTGGACATCCCAACACTGAAGCTTTCTTT
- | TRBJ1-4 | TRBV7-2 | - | CASSFADTPNEKLFF | TGTGCCAGCAGCTTCGCCGATACTCCTAATGAAAAACTGTTTTTT
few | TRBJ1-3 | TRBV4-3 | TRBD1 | CASSRDRDSSGNTIYF | TGCGCCAGCAGCCGGGACCGGGACAGCTCTGGAAACACCATATATTTT
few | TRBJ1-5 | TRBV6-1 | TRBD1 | CASTSGGTAQPQHF | TGTGCCAGCACCTCAGGGGGCACGGCTCAGCCCCAGCATTTT
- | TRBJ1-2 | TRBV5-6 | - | CASSFWGDYGYTF | TGTGCCAGCAGCTTCTGGGGAGACTATGGCTACACCTTC
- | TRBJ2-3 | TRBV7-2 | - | CASSSLGAGSAGPF | TGTGCCAGCAGCTCCCTAGGGGCGGGATCCGCGGGGCCTTTT
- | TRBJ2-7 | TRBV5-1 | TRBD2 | CASSLSVGEGSYEQYF | TGCGCCAGCAGCTTGAGCGTCGGGGAGGGGTCGTACGAGCAGTACTTC
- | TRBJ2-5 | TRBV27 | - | CASSLGSSRIETQYF | TGTGCCAGCAGTCTAGGCTCGTCCCGTATTGAGACCCAGTACTTC
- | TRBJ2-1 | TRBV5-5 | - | CASSARDIQYNEQFF | TGTGCCAGCAGCGCCCGGGACATCCAATACAATGAGCAGTTCTTC
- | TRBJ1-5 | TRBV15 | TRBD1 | CATSSFGQGINQPQHF | TGTGCCACCAGCAGTTTCGGACAGGGAATAAATCAGCCCCAGCATTTT
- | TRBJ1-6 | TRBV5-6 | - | CASSLVGGSYNSPLHF | TGTGCCAGCAGCTTGGTTGGCGGCTCCTATAATTCACCCCTCCACTTT
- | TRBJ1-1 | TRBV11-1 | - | CASSLAGNTEAFF | TGTGCCAGCAGCTTGGCAGGGAACACTGAAGCTTTCTTT
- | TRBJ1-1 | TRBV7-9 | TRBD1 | CASSEGAVMNTEAFF | TGTGCCAGCAGCGAGGGGGCGGTTATGAACACTGAAGCTTTCTTT
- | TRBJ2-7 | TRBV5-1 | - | CASSSQGTNEQYF | TGCGCCAGCAGCTCTCAGGGAACTAACGAGCAGTACTTC
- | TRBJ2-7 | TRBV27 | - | CASSPNRVPGYEQYF | TGTGCCAGCAGTCCCAACAGGGTCCCGGGTTACGAGCAGTACTTC
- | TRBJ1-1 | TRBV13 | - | CASSRRQMNTEAFF | TGTGCCAGCAGCCGAAGACAGATGAACACTGAAGCTTTCTTT
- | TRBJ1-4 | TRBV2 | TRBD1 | CASSEADRGHEKLFF | TGTGCCAGCAGTGAAGCGGACAGGGGGCATGAAAAACTGTTTTTT
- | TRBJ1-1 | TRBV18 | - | CASSPSAHEAFF | TGTGCCAGCTCACCATCCGCACATGAAGCTTTCTTT
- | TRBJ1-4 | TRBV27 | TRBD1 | CASSLTRDSEKLFF | TGTGCCAGCAGCCTGACCAGGGACAGTGAAAAACTGTTTTTT
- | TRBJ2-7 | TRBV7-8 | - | CASSFYRPLRGLESYEQYF | TGTGCCAGCAGCTTCTACCGACCTCTTAGGGGTTTGGAGAGCTACGAGCAGTACTTC
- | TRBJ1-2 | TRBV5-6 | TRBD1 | CASSRDRVFGYTF | TGTGCCAGCAGCCGGGACAGGGTTTTTGGCTACACCTTC
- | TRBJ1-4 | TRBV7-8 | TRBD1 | CASSHSGTGKEKLFF | TGTGCCAGCAGCCATTCCGGGACAGGGAAAGAAAAACTGTTTTTT
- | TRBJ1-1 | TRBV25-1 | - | CASSELVGNTEAFF | TGTGCCAGCAGCGAACTGGTCGGGAACACTGAAGCTTTCTTT
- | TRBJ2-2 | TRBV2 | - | CASSDGGTNTGELFF | TGTGCCAGCAGTGATGGGGGGACTAACACCGGGGAGCTGTTTTTT
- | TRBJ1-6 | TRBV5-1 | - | CASRVSGTTGNSPLHF | TGCGCCAGCAGAGTATCGGGAACAACCGGGAATTCACCCCTCCACTTT
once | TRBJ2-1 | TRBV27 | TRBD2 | CASKKTGGPYNEQFF | TGTGCCAGCAAAAAAACGGGGGGGCCCTACAATGAGCAGTTCTTC
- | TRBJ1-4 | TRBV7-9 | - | CASSFYRDNEKLFF | TGTGCCAGCAGCTTTTACAGAGATAATGAAAAACTGTTTTTT
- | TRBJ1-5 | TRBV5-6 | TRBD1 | CASSFFWDSQDSDQPQHF | TGTGCCAGCAGCTTTTTCTGGGACAGCCAGGATAGCGATCAGCCCCAGCATTTT
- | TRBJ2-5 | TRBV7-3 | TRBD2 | CASSLLADPSGETQYF | TGTGCCAGCAGCTTACTAGCGGACCCTTCGGGAGAGACCCAGTACTTC
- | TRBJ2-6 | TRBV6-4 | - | CASSDAGGANVLTF | TGTGCCAGCAGTGATGCTGGCGGGGCCAACGTCCTGACTTTC
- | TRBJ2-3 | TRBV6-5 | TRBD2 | CASKWGGDTQYF | TGTGCCAGCAAGTGGGGGGGGGATACGCAGTATTTT
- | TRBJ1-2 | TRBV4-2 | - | CASSQGKNSNYGYTF | TGTGCCAGCAGCCAGGGCAAGAATAGTAACTATGGCTACACCTTC